This entry lists 11 T cell receptor beta chains sequenced from one sample in a study of cytomegalovirus exposure and HLA in healthy donors. Sequencing used immunoSEQ multiplex PCR; TCRdb keeps in-frame clones, though not all of them. Of about 170,000 clones in the sample, approximately 86% are singletons; the top ten hold about 2.2%. The sample comprised PBMCs. All receptors derive from a young woman in good health and CMV-seronegative.

The gene calls are TRBV7-9 and TRBJ2-7; TRBD1 aligns across 7 bases. The CDR3 covers 13 residues. V was pared by 10 bases and J by 4 bases, with 10 bases of the junction left unmatched. Germline assignment: CDR1 SEHNR and CDR2 FQNEAQ (reference sequence). The CDR3 nucleotides read TGTGCCACCCGACAGGGTACTGTGTACGAGCAGTACTTC. Its protein is CATRQGTVYEQYF. The full variable domain, rest sourced from reference TRBV7-9 and TRBJ2-7, is DTGVSQNPRHKITKRGQNVTFRCDPISEHNRLYWYRQTLGQGPEFLTYFQNEAQLEKSRLLSDRFSAERPKGSFSTLEIQRTEQGDSAMYLCATRQGTVYEQYFGPGTRLTVT.

The chain has TRBV5-1 and TRBJ1-1; 12 nucleotides agree with TRBD1. Trimming at V came to 4 bases and at J to 6 bases, leaving 7 bases not matched to a gene. The CDR3 sequence is 15 residues long. CDR1 is SGHRS and CDR2 is YFSETQ in the germline V gene. The CDR3 is CASSPGQGAGAEAFF. The CDR3 bases are TGCGCCAGCAGCCCGGGACAGGGGGCGGGGGCTGAAGCTTTCTTT.

V and J are TRBV2 and TRBJ1-1; possible D gene TRBD1, 5 bases. CDR1 and CDR2 (germline): SNHLY, FYNNEI. The CDR3 is 14 residues long. V lost 1 base and J 1 base, leaving 7 bases between the germline ends. CDR3 sequence reads: CASSEGGANTEAFF. In DNA, the CDR3 is TGTGCCAGCAGTGAAGGTGGGGCGAACACTGAAGCTTTCTTT.

CDR3 nucleotide sequence: TGTGCCAGTAGTTTGACAGGGAGCTCCTACGAGCAGTACTTC. Translation: CASSLTGSSYEQYF. The genes are TRBV19 and TRBJ2-7; 7 bases are a match to TRBD1. CDR1 is LNHDA and CDR2 is SQIVND in the germline V gene (reference sequence). Losses at the gene ends were 5 bases for V and 0 bases for J; bases not matched to a gene: 4. The CDR3 runs 14 residues.

This sequence joins TRBV9 and TRBJ1-6; D unclear. From germline, CDR1 is SGDLS and CDR2 YYNGEE. The CDR3 loop spans 14 amino acids. The V gene lost 1 base and the J gene lost 10 bases, with 12 bases spanning the gap. CDR3 amino acids: CASSVLREGSPLHF. As DNA, the CDR3 is TGTGCCAGCAGCGTATTGAGGGAGGGATCACCCCTCCACTTT.

This clone turned up a few times. The chain employs TRBV10-3 and TRBJ1-2; D might be TRBD1 (5 bases). Trimming stripped 4 bases from V and 4 bases from J, with 13 bases between. Germline V gives CDR1 ENHRY, CDR2 SYGVKD. CDR3 length: 14 amino acids. The CDR3 loop reads CAISVGGIFYGYTF. The CDR3, as DNA: TGTGCCATCAGTGTGGGGGGGATCTTCTATGGCTACACCTTC.

This clone has a handful of counts. The rearrangement uses TRBV27 and TRBJ1-6; D uncertain. The CDR3 has 14 amino acids. Trimming shortened V by 8 bases and J by 8 bases, and 16 bases separated the two germline ends. Germline loops: CDR1 MNHEY, CDR2 SMNVEV (reference sequence). The chain's CDR3 is CASSLFGLHSPLHF. DNA of the CDR3: TGTGCCAGCTCCTTATTTGGGCTCCATTCACCCCTCCACTTT.

The V and J genes are TRBV28 and TRBJ1-1; D unclear. Germline CDR1 reads MDHEN; CDR2 reads SYDVKM. V dropped 5 bases and J dropped 5 bases, with 12 bases sitting between them. This CDR3 has 13 amino acids. DNA of the CDR3: TGTGCCAGCAGTGATTTTCAGCGGACTGAAGCTTTCTTT. This encodes CASSDFQRTEAFF.

This sequence joins TRBV18 and TRBJ2-7; 7 nucleotides line up with TRBD2. Germline CDR1 reads KGHSH; CDR2 reads LQKENI. The V and J ends lost 1 base and 2 bases, in that order; junction bases with no gene match: 11. The CDR3 has 17 amino acids. The CDR3 DNA reads TGTGCCAGCTCACCACGCATTCAGCCTAGCGGCCCCTACGAGCAGTACTTC. Its translation: CASSPRIQPSGPYEQYF.

The chain carries TRBV2 and TRBJ1-1; TRBD1 aligns across 8 bases. V shed 4 bases, J shed 6 bases, and the junction held 10 bases outside the gene matches. Looked up from germline, CDR1 is SNHLY and CDR2 is FYNNEI. This CDR3 spans 15 amino acids. The CDR3 region is CASSAQGAIVSEAFF. DNA of the CDR3: TGTGCCAGCAGTGCCCAGGGGGCGATAGTCTCTGAAGCTTTCTTT.

The chain links TRBV7-3 to TRBJ2-3, with D possibly being TRBD2 (7 bases). The CDR3 is made up of 16 amino acids. Trimming cost V 5 bases and J 5 bases, with 20 bases left between them. CDR1 and CDR2 from the germline V gene are SGHTA and FQGTGA. In DNA, the CDR3 is TGTGCCAGCAGCCCAGGTCATGCGGGGGCCGAAGATACGCAGTATTTT. Amino acids: CASSPGHAGAEDTQYF.